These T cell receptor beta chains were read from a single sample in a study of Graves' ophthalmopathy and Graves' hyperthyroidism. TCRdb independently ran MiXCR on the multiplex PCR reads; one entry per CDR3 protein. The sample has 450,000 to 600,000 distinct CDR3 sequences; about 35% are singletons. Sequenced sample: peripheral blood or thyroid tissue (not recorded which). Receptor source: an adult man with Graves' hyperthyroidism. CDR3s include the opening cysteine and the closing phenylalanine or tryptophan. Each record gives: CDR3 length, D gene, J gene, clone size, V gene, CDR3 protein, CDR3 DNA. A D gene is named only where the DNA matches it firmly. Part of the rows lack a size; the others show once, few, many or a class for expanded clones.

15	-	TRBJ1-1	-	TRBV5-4	CASSLGTARGTEAFF	TGTGCCAGCAGCTTGGGGACGGCCCGGGGCACTGAAGCTTTCTTT
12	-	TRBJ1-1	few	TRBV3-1	CASSQGRAEAFF	TGTGCCAGCAGCCAAGGCCGGGCTGAAGCTTTCTTT
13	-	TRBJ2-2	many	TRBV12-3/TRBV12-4	CANFDPRWGELFF	TGTGCCAACTTCGACCCGCGATGGGGGGAGCTGTTTTTT
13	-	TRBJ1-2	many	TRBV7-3	CASSLSGDQGYTF	TGTGCCAGCAGCTTAAGCGGGGATCAGGGCTACACCTTC
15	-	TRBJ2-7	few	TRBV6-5	CASRKPGRRNYEQYF	TGTGCCAGCAGAAAACCGGGACGGAGAAATTACGAGCAGTACTTC
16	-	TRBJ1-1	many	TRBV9	CASSPRGDLGKAEAFF	TGTGCCAGCAGCCCGAGAGGGGATTTGGGAAAGGCTGAAGCTTTCTTT
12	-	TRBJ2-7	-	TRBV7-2	CASSDPSCEQCF	TGTGCCAGCAGCGACCCCTCCTGCGAGCAGTGCTTC
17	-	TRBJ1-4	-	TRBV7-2	CASSPPEYGASREKLFF	TGTGCCAGCTCACCACCGGAGTATGGGGCTTCGCGGGAAAAACTGTTTTTT
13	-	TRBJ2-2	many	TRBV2	CASSEAATGELFF	TGTGCCAGCAGTGAAGCGGCTACCGGGGAGCTGTTTTTT
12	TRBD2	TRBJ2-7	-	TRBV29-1	CSLVGRANEQYF	TGCAGCTTAGTCGGGAGGGCCAACGAGCAGTACTTC
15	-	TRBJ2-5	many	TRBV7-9	CASTPEGLGYETQYF	TGTGCCAGCACCCCGGAGGGGCTGGGGTATGAGACCCAGTACTTC
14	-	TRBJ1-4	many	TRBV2	CASYQGVGNEKLFF	TGTGCCAGCTACCAGGGCGTTGGTAATGAAAAACTGTTTTTT
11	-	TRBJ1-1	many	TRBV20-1	CSARANTEAFF	TGCAGTGCTAGAGCGAACACTGAAGCTTTCTTT
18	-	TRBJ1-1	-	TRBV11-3	CASAHSPWGATTNTEAFF	TGTGCCAGCGCCCATTCCCCTTGGGGGGCTACTACGAACACTGAAGCTTTCTTT
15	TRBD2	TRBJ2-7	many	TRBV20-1	CSAPWTSGTTYEQYF	TGCAGTGCGCCATGGACTAGCGGGACAACCTACGAGCAGTACTTC
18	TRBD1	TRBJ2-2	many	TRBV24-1	CATSDYGADRANTGELFF	TGTGCCACCAGTGATTATGGGGCGGACAGGGCGAACACCGGGGAGCTGTTTTTT
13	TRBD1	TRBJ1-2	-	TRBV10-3	CATRRDRVFHYTF	TGTGCCACCCGCCGGGACAGGGTGTTTCACTACACCTTC
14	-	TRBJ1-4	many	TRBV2	CASSQQGTGEKLFF	TGTGCCAGCAGCCAACAGGGCACGGGTGAAAAACTGTTTTTT
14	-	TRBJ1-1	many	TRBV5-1	CASSWQGPNTEAFF	TGCGCCAGCAGCTGGCAGGGACCGAACACTGAAGCTTTCTTT
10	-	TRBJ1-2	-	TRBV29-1	CSVVGDGYTF	TGCAGCGTTGTCGGGGACGGCTACACCTTC
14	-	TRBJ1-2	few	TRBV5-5	CASSLGGGTYGYTF	TGTGCCAGCAGCTTGGGGGGGGGGACCTATGGCTACACCTTC
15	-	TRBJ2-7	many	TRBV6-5	CASSYSRDASYEQYF	TGTGCCAGCAGTTACTCCCGGGACGCCTCCTACGAGCAGTACTTC
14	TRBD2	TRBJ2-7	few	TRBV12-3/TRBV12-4	CASTAGTRPYEQYF	TGTGCCAGCACCGCCGGGACTAGGCCCTACGAGCAGTACTTC
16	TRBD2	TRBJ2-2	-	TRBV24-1	CATSDLGGSDPGELFF	TGTGCCACCAGTGATTTGGGCGGGAGTGACCCCGGGGAGCTGTTTTTT
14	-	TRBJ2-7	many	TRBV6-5	CASSGQGEGYEQYF	TGTGCCAGCAGTGGCCAGGGTGAGGGCTACGAGCAGTACTTC
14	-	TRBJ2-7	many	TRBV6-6	CASSYSRGSYEQYF	TGTGCCAGCAGTTACTCGAGAGGGTCCTACGAGCAGTACTTC
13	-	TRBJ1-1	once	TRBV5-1	CASSLAGELEAFF	TGCGCCAGCAGCTTGGCGGGGGAGCTCGAAGCTTTCTTT
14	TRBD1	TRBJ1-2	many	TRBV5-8	CASSSKTGYYGYTF	TGTGCCAGCAGCTCCAAGACAGGGTACTATGGCTACACCTTC
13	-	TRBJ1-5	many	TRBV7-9	CASSPDMYQPQHF	TGTGCCAGCAGCCCTGACATGTATCAGCCCCAGCATTTT
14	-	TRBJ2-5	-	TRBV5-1	CASSEQGLNQPQYF	TGCGCCAGCAGCGAACAGGGACTCAATCAGCCCCAGTACTTC
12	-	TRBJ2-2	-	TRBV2	CASTRDTGELFF	TGTGCCAGCACCAGGGACACCGGGGAGCTGTTTTTT
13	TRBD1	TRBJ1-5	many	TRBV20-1	CSALTQGNQPQHF	TGCAGTGCTTTAACACAGGGGAATCAGCCCCAGCATTTT
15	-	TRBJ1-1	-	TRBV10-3	CAISERLAGGTEAFF	TGTGCCATCAGTGAGCGACTAGCGGGGGGCACTGAAGCTTTCTTT
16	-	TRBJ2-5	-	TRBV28	CASSLSTGGYQETQYF	TGTGCCAGCAGTTTGTCGACGGGGGGCTATCAAGAGACCCAGTACTTC
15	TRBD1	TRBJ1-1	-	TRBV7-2	CASSYPDRGGTEAFF	TGTGCCAGCAGCTATCCCGACAGGGGAGGCACTGAAGCTTTCTTT
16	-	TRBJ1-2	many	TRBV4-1	CASSQDDRRRNYGYTF	TGCGCCAGCAGCCAAGACGACAGGAGAAGAAACTATGGCTACACCTTC
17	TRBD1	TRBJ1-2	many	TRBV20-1	CSARDHGRQGLTYGYTF	TGCAGTGCTAGAGATCACGGTAGACAGGGCCTAACTTATGGCTACACCTTC